This T cell receptor beta chain was captured by sequencing in a study of CXCR3-negative and CXCR3-positive naive CD8 T cells. Study-wide background: The total count of TRB reads reached around 130 million, and each library contributed about 1.5 +/- 0.3 million.

The germline gives CDR1 SGHVS, CDR2 FQNEAQ. The length of the CDR3 is 12 residues. Triplicate sorts of some 300,000 cells per CD8+ subset. Note on this clonotype: The antigen is undetermined.

The libraries of TRB cDNA were prepared using 5' RACE with UMI labels. TCRdb reprocessed the 5' RACE reads, keeping one entry per CDR3 protein, no DNA. The repertoire table contains about 63,000 distinct CDR3 sequences. Study results and caveats: TRB CDR3s of CXCR3-positive naive cells were more hydrophobic than those of CXCR3-negative naive cells. Both naive subsets, CXCR3-negative and CXCR3-positive, displayed similar TRBV-TRBJ usage, unlike memory cells.

V is TRBV7-8 and J is TRBJ2-1; the D call from TCRdb, TRBD1, cannot be confirmed without DNA. The sequencing input was naive CXCR3+ CD8+ T cells from blood. Described subset: CD45RO-CCR7+CD27+CD95- naive CD8+ T cells expressing CXCR3 (TNR3+). This receptor was taken from a human donor in good health. Some clones in this sample may be carry-over from other donors' samples. CDR3 sequence: CASSVNRDEQFF.